Presented here are 17 T cell receptor beta chains from one specimen sequenced in a study of T cells after yellow fever vaccination. TCRdb called the 5' RACE reads again in MiXCR, with one record for every CDR3 protein. The sample comprises around 330,000 distinct CDR3 sequences, around 4% of which are singletons, and about a quarter rests with the top ten. The sample in question was PBMCs, obtained on the day of the yellow fever booster vaccination. The receptors originated from a man between 18 and 35 years old who received the YFV17D yellow fever vaccine.

This clonotype was counted at least ten times. The chain recombines TRBV7-2 with TRBJ2-1, with 12 bases that match TRBD2. The CDR3 has 15 amino acids. Germline lookup yields CDR1 SGHTA and CDR2 FQGNSA. V lost 5 bases, J lost 6 bases, and 5 bases stayed unmatched. CDR3 sequence (DNA): TGTGCCAGCAGCCAGCGACTAGCGGGGGTCAATGAGCAGTTCTTC. This translates into CASSQRLAGVNEQFF.

Many counts were recorded for this clonotype. This chain uses TRBV4-3 with TRBJ2-2; 8 positions match TRBD1. Trimming took 3 bases from V and 7 from J; bases not matched to a gene: 7. The germline CDR1 and CDR2 sequences are LGHNA and YSLEER. The CDR3 runs to 15 residues. This chain's CDR3 is CASSHNRGIGGELFF. DNA for the CDR3: TGCGCCAGCAGCCATAACAGGGGGATTGGCGGGGAGCTGTTTTTT.

This clonotype was detected many times. V gene TRBV21-1 combines with J gene TRBJ2-1; no DNA check was done on the table's D call, TRBD1. TRBV21-1 is deemed a pseudogene. CDR3 length equals 17 residues. For the CDR3, the DNA is TGTGCCAGCAGCAAACCACTTCACCCAGGGGTAAACAATGAGCAGTTCTTC. This sequence encodes CASSKPLHPGVNNEQFF.

This clonotype occurred many times. The rearrangement links TRBV5-1 to TRBJ1-2; TRBD1 matches at 7 bases. This CDR3 is built from 15 residues. V shed 3 bases, J shed 7 bases, and the junction held 12 bases outside the gene matches. Germline CDR1 SGHRS, CDR2 YFSETQ. This CDR3 is CASSSGTAAYGGYTF. The CDR3 DNA follows: TGCGCCAGCAGCTCCGGGACAGCCGCCTATGGTGGCTACACCTTC.

This clonotype was seen many times. The rearrangement uses TRBV30 and TRBJ2-5, with 7 bases lining up with TRBD2. This CDR3 region has 12 residues. Germline trimming cut 8 bases from V and 4 bases from J; bases unmatched to any gene: 7. The germline V gene encodes CDR1 GTSNPN and CDR2 SVGIG (reference sequence). The CDR3 protein is CAGRLAAETQYF. DNA of the CDR3: TGTGCCGGACGACTAGCAGCAGAGACCCAGTACTTC. Filled out from reference TRBV30 and TRBJ2-5, the complete variable domain reads SQTIHQWPATLVQPVGSPLSLECTVEGTSNPNLYWYRQAAGRGLQLLFYSVGIGQISSEVPQNLSASRPQDRQFILSSKKLLLSDSGFYLCAGRLAAETQYFGPGTRLLVL.

This clonotype showed up many times. This chain links TRBV5-1 with TRBJ1-4, with D unclear. Germline V CDR1 and CDR2: SGHRS, YFSETQ. This CDR3 comprises 13 residues. The V and J ends lost 4 bases and 8 bases respectively, with 12 bases between them. Here the CDR3 reads CASSNGMLEKLFF. The CDR3 nucleotides read TGCGCCAGCAGCAATGGGATGTTGGAAAAACTGTTTTTT.

The table lists this clonotype with a few counts. This chain joins TRBV5-1 and TRBJ1-5, with D possibly matching TRBD1 (6 bases). This CDR3 region has 15 residues. V was clipped by 0 bases and J by 6 bases, with 13 bases between them. Germline CDR1 reads SGHRS; CDR2 reads YFSETQ. For the CDR3, the DNA is TGCGCCAGCAGCTTGGCCGGGGGGCAGGGTCAGCCCCAGCATTTT. Translation gives CASSLAGGQGQPQHF.

The rearrangement joins TRBV7-9 to TRBJ1-1; D is undetermined. CDR3 size: 13 residues. Germline values: CDR1 SEHNR, CDR2 FQNEAQ (reference sequence). V lost 5 bases and J lost 4, with 11 bases in between. CDR3 residues: CASSELASTEAFF. In nucleotides, the CDR3 is TGTGCCAGCAGCGAGCTGGCTTCCACTGAAGCTTTCTTT. Variable domain in full (rest from reference TRBV7-9 and TRBJ1-1): DTGVSQNPRHKITKRGQNVTFRCDPISEHNRLYWYRQTLGQGPEFLTYFQNEAQLEKSRLLSDRFSAERPKGSFSTLEIQRTEQGDSAMYLCASSELASTEAFFGQGTRLTVV.

The rearrangement links TRBV4-1 to TRBJ2-1; D not certain. The germline V gene has CDR1 MGHRA and CDR2 YSYEKL. Trimming stripped 1 base from V and 6 bases from J, with 7 bases between. There are 13 residues in the CDR3. The CDR3 bases are TGCGCCAGCAGCCAAGTATCATCCAATGAGCAGTTCTTC. As protein: CASSQVSSNEQFF.

This clonotype was counted a few times. The chain employs TRBV7-2 and TRBJ1-1; 8 bases are shared with TRBD1. The germline V gene has CDR1 SGHTA and CDR2 FQGNSA. The CDR3 runs to 12 residues. V shed 4 bases, J shed 8 bases, and the junction held 3 bases outside the gene matches. The CDR3 DNA sequence: TGTGCCAGCAGCTCACGGACAGGGGAAGCTTTCTTT. Translated: CASSSRTGEAFF.

This clonotype was picked up many times. The CDR3 DNA follows: TGTGCCAGCAGAGGGTCTGCCTCTGGGGCCAACGTCCTGACTTTC. This translates into CASRGSASGANVLTF. The rearrangement joins TRBV6-5 to TRBJ2-6; D is uncertain. Trimming left V 6 bases short and J 0 bases short, with 9 bases between. Per the germline V gene, CDR1 is MNHEY and CDR2 is SVGAGI. The CDR3 totals 15 residues.

The table lists this clonotype with a few counts. The chain employs TRBV7-2 and TRBJ2-6; D not certain. Germline loops: CDR1 SGHTA, CDR2 FQGNSA. The CDR3 contains 16 residues. With 1 base removed from V and 2 bases from J, the gap between germline ends came to 9 bases. The CDR3, as DNA: TGTGCCAGCAGCTTAGGTCCCATGGCTGGGGCCAACGTCCTGACTTTC. Amino acid sequence: CASSLGPMAGANVLTF. Full variable domain (missing parts from reference TRBV7-2 and TRBJ2-6): GAGVSQSPSNKVTEKGKDVELRCDPISGHTALYWYRQSLGQGLEFLIYFQGNSAPDKSGLPSDRFSAERTGGSVSTLTIQRTQQEDSAVYLCASSLGPMAGANVLTFGAGSRLTVL.

This clonotype was counted at least ten times. The V gene is TRBV5-6, the J gene TRBJ1-1; D is perhaps TRBD1 (6 bases). This CDR3 has 15 residues. The V end lost 0 bases, the J end lost 1 base, and 10 bases lay between the germline ends. Germline V gene sequence: CDR1 SGHDT, CDR2 YYEEEE. CDR3 coding DNA: TGTGCCAGCAGCTTGGTAGACAGGAAGAACACTGAAGCTTTCTTT. The encoded protein is CASSLVDRKNTEAFF.

The chain employs TRBV5-1 and TRBJ2-7, with 7 positions matching TRBD1. This CDR3 spans 14 amino acids. CDR1 is SGHRS, CDR2 YFSETQ, per germline. V lost 3 bases, J lost 4 bases, and 7 bases stayed unmatched. In DNA, the CDR3 is TGCGCCAGCAGCTGGGACAGTCCCTCATACGAGCAGTACTTC. Its translation is CASSWDSPSYEQYF.

In this sample, this clonotype turned up many times. The V gene is TRBV6-2 or TRBV6-3, the J gene TRBJ2-7; TRBD1 matches 8 bases. The CDR3 length is 16 residues. From germline, CDR1 is MNHEY and CDR2 SVGEGT. With 6 bases clipped from V and 3 bases from J, the junction kept 13 bases outside the gene matches. CDR3 coding DNA: TGTGCCAGCAGCCGGATAGCTGGACAGGGAGTCTACGAGCAGTACTTC. Its protein is CASSRIAGQGVYEQYF.

This clonotype was counted at least ten times. The gene calls are TRBV18 and TRBJ2-3; the D is unclear. Trimming left V 3 bases short and J 3 bases short, with 7 bases between. Germline V gene lookup returns CDR1 KGHSH and CDR2 LQKENI. The CDR3 totals 13 residues. CDR3 sequence: CASSPRRTDTQYF. CDR3 DNA: TGTGCCAGCTCACCCCGACGAACAGATACGCAGTATTTT.

The chain recombines TRBV7-6 with TRBJ2-5; D ambiguous. Germline CDR1 reads SGHVS; CDR2 reads FNYEAQ. V lost 1 base and J lost 2, with 11 bases in between. This CDR3 is built from 15 residues. The CDR3 protein is CASSLVWAAQETQYF. CDR3 DNA: TGTGCCAGCAGCTTAGTGTGGGCAGCACAAGAGACCCAGTACTTC.